This TCR beta chain comes out of a study of blood T cell repertoires in COVID-19. In the study overall: Both acute and convalescent COVID-19 samples were obtained from the United States, Italy and Spain. The cDNA or gDNA used as material had been derived from T cells, B-cell-depleted T cells, or PBMCs.

This CDR3 region has 15 residues. Germline CDR1 SGHRS, CDR2 YFSETQ. V was pared by 3 bases and J by 8 bases, with 10 bases of the junction left unmatched. Authors' processing steps: Amplification from reference gene primers served as the basis for estimated nucleated cell counts. Produced via immunoSEQ multiplex PCR; TCRdb's table is partial and in-frame only. The V and J calls and clone size come from that table; D and trimming were worked out from the DNA. Here the sample spans 350,000 to 450,000 clones, roughly 85% being singletons. The clonotype comes from a woman aged 18-29 years with acute or convalescent COVID-19. The chain couples TRBV5-1 to TRBJ1-4; 7 bases agree with TRBD1. The sample was peripheral blood. The CDR3 is CASSSREGAGEKLFF. CDR3 nucleotide sequence: TGCGCCAGCAGCTCTCGCGAGGGGGCAGGGGAAAAACTGTTTTTT. The full variable domain, completed using reference TRBV5-1 and TRBJ1-4, is KAGVTQTPRYLIKTRGQQVTLSCSPISGHRSVSWYQQTPGQGLQFLFEYFSETQRNKGNFPGRFSGRQFSNSRSEMNVSTLELGDSALYLCASSSREGAGEKLFFGSGTQLSVL.